Shown below are 2 T cell receptor beta chains from a single sample sequenced in a study of shared clonotypes between healthy human individuals. Terminally differentiated effector memory CD45RA+ cells were left out of the naive CD8 fraction, which was CD45RO-negative and positively selected for CCR7. TCRdb keeps only in-frame clones here, not all; method: immunoSEQ multiplex PCR. The sample has about 2.2 million clones; 90% to 95% are singletons. The specimen sequenced was naive CD8+ T cells from PBMCs. Every receptor here comes from a man aged 18-30 years in good health. Some clones in this sample may be carry-over from other donors' samples.

This clone has only a few counts. The chain couples TRBV9 to TRBJ1-1, with 7 bases identical to TRBD1. CDR1 is SGDLS and CDR2 is YYNGEE in the germline V gene. CDR3 length: 14 residues. The V and J ends lost 3 bases and 5 bases, in that order; junction bases with no gene match: 7. The CDR3 reads CASSATGPGTEAFF. The CDR3 region has the DNA TGTGCCAGCAGCGCGACAGGGCCCGGTACTGAAGCTTTCTTT.

Turning to this clone: This same CDR3 is encoded by further DNA sequences in the sample. The chain links TRBV6-5 to TRBJ1-1, with a tentative D call TRBD1 (6 bases). Between the trimmed V and J ends, which lost 4 bases and 4 bases, there was a span of 10 bases. CDR1 is MNHEY and CDR2 is SVGAGI in the germline V gene. The CDR3 sequence is 13 residues long. The CDR3 nucleotides read TGTGCCAGCAGTTCCACGGGGGCCACTGAAGCTTTCTTT. Protein product: CASSSTGATEAFF.